This T cell receptor beta chain was observed in a study of OX40 agonist ivuxolimab in advanced cancers. About the study: Dose-escalation patients had hepatocellular carcinoma, melanoma, renal cell or head and neck cancer.

Worth noting for this clone: Its cognate antigen is unknown.

The CDR3 is 16 residues long. Germline V gene data show CDR1 as SGDLS and CDR2 as YYNGEE. Trimming at V came to 4 bases and at J to 5 bases, leaving 9 bases not matched to a gene. Generated by immunoSEQ multiplex PCR, the TCRdb table keeps only in-frame clones and is missing some. Of tens of thousands of clones in the sample, around 86% are singletons; the top ten hold approximately 4%. Autoimmune disease history or systemic immunosuppression meant exclusion. Study-wide results and caveats: At 0.1 to 3.0 mg/kg, clonal expansion of CD4+ and CD8+ blood T cells had occurred by week 6.

V and J are TRBV9 and TRBJ1-6; TRBD1 agrees at 7 bases. This clonotype was obtained from an adult with an advanced solid tumor such as melanoma, head and neck, liver or kidney cancer. The specimen was CD4+ or CD8+ T cells sorted from blood, collected in a trial of the OX40 agonist ivuxolimab. This chain's CDR3 is CASSRNTGTDNSPLHF. The DNA of the CDR3 is TGTGCCAGCAGCCGAAATACCGGGACAGATAATTCACCCCTCCACTTT.